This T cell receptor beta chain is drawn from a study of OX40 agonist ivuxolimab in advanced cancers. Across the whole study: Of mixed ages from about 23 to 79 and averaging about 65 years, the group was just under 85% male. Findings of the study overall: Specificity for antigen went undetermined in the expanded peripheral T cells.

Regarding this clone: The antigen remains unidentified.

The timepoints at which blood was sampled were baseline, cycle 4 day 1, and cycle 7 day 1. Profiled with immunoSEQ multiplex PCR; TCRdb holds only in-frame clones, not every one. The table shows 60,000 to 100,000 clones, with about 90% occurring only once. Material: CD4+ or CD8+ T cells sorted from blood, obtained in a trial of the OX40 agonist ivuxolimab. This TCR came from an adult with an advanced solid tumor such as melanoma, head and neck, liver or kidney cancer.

The CDR3 reads CASSGPTLLELNTEAFF. DNA for the CDR3: TGTGCCAGCAGCGGACCCACCTTACTAGAGCTGAACACTGAAGCTTTCTTT. The V gene is TRBV9, the J gene TRBJ1-1; D call uncertain. V shed 3 bases and J shed 0 bases, with 18 bases lying between them. The CDR3 totals 17 residues. In germline, CDR1 is SGDLS, CDR2 YYNGEE.